These 29 T cell receptor beta chains share one sample of origin, sequenced in a study of blood T cell repertoires in COVID-19 (dated by TCRdb to 2020 to 2021). The receptor library was made with the immunoSEQ multiplex PCR assay. What TCRdb holds here is the immuneACCESS table cut down to in-frame rearrangements. Part of the clones is not present; checked against another copy, under half of the missing clones reflect an unresolved V gene, and the others are unexplained. This sample holds 110,000 or so clones; roughly 76% were observed only once. The ten biggest clones cover around 9.3% of the sample. The sample consisted of peripheral blood. The receptors shown here come from a human donor in a cohort sampled during active COVID-19.

This chain links TRBV7-9 with TRBJ1-1, with no clear D. Germline lookup yields CDR1 SEHNR and CDR2 FQNEAQ (reference sequence). V was trimmed by 5 bases and J by 1 base, leaving 5 bases between them. The CDR3 runs 12 residues. The CDR3 reads CASSPQNTEAFF. The CDR3 coding sequence is TGTGCCAGCAGCCCACAGAACACTGAAGCTTTCTTT.

The chain couples TRBV3-1 (or the pseudogene TRBV3-2) to TRBJ2-7, with D maybe TRBD1 (6 bases). CDR1 LGHDT and CDR2 YNNKEL come from the germline V gene (reference sequence). V shed 0 bases and J shed 3 bases, with 18 bases lying between them. The CDR3 is made up of 17 amino acids. The CDR3 protein is CASSQDTGTTFHYEQYF. Here the CDR3 DNA reads TGTGCCAGCAGCCAAGATACCGGGACAACATTTCACTACGAGCAGTACTTC.

As to this clone: The identical CDR3 is also encoded by other nucleotide sequences in the sample. The CDR3 DNA sequence: TGTGCCAGCAGTTATCGGGGGTCCAATCAGCCCCAGCATTTT. It specifies CASSYRGSNQPQHF. The chain uses TRBV6-5 and TRBJ1-5; possible D gene TRBD1, 5 bases. Germline V lookup: CDR1 MNHEY, CDR2 SVGAGI. This CDR3 has 14 amino acids. Deletions cut 3 bases from V and 3 bases from J, with 9 bases between.

V usage is TRBV18 and J usage is TRBJ2-3; TRBD2 matches 12 bases. Looked up from germline, CDR1 is KGHSH and CDR2 is LQKENI. V shed 2 bases and J 0 bases; nucleotides not matched to a gene: 9. The CDR3 covers 19 residues. The CDR3 DNA follows: TGTGCCAGCTCACCAAAGTCCCTAGCGGGGGGGCCAAGCACAGATACGCAGTATTTT. Translating it yields CASSPKSLAGGPSTDTQYF.

The chain employs TRBV4-3 and TRBJ1-1, with D possibly matching TRBD1 (5 bases). CDR3 size: 13 residues. Germline assignment: CDR1 LGHNA and CDR2 YSLEER. Trimming shortened V by 2 bases and J by 3 bases, and 7 bases separated the two germline ends. DNA of the CDR3: TGCGCCAGCAGCCAAAACAGGTACACTGAAGCTTTCTTT. Translated: CASSQNRYTEAFF.

This clone appeared a single time. V is TRBV5-1 and J is TRBJ2-7; 8 nucleotides align to TRBD1. The CDR3 loop spans 15 amino acids. The V and J ends lost 4 bases and 0 bases, in that order; junction bases with no gene match: 6. Germline CDR1 SGHRS, CDR2 YFSETQ. The CDR3 nucleotides are TGCGCCAGCAGCGTACAGGGGGGCCACTCCTACGAGCAGTACTTC. It specifies CASSVQGGHSYEQYF.

This chain links TRBV7-2 with TRBJ1-6; tentative D call: TRBD1 (6 bases). Trimming left V 6 bases short and J 3 bases short, with 9 bases between. CDR3 length: 14 residues. Per germline, CDR1 SGHTA and CDR2 FQGNSA. The CDR3 is CASRLGHYNSPLHF. As DNA, the CDR3 is TGTGCCAGCAGGTTGGGACACTATAATTCACCCCTCCACTTT. The full variable domain, its missing parts supplied by reference TRBV7-2 and TRBJ1-6, is GAGVSQSPSNKVTEKGKDVELRCDPISGHTALYWYRQSLGQGLEFLIYFQGNSAPDKSGLPSDRFSAERTGGSVSTLTIQRTQQEDSAVYLCASRLGHYNSPLHFGNGTRLTVT.

The gene calls are TRBV19 and TRBJ1-1, with D perhaps matching TRBD1 (6 bases). The CDR3 runs to 16 residues. Germline loops: CDR1 LNHDA, CDR2 SQIVND (reference sequence). Trimming took 4 bases from V and 6 from J, leaving 21 bases between them. This CDR3 reads CASSTLGRGTSPEAFF. The CDR3 region has the DNA TGTGCCAGTAGTACCCTGGGGAGGGGGACGTCCCCTGAAGCTTTCTTT.

CDR3 nucleotide sequence: TGTGCCTGGAGTCCGGACAGGGGGCGGGAGCAGTACTTC. Residues: CAWSPDRGREQYF. The V and J genes are TRBV30 and TRBJ2-7, with 11 bases aligning to TRBD1. This CDR3 is built from 13 residues. CDR1 GTSNPN and CDR2 SVGIG come from the germline V gene (reference sequence). Trimming took 2 bases from V and 7 from J; bases not matched to a gene: 4.

The chain employs TRBV4-2 and TRBJ2-3, with 14 bases lining up with TRBD2. Unmatched junction bases numbered 12, after V lost 5 bases and J lost 5 bases. The CDR3 runs to 18 residues. Germline loops: CDR1 LGHNA, CDR2 YNFKEQ. CDR3 amino acids: CASSTSGTSGSQVDTQYF. The CDR3 DNA reads TGTGCCAGCAGCACGTCCGGGACTAGCGGGAGTCAAGTAGATACGCAGTATTTT.

The gene calls are TRBV11-1 and TRBJ2-1, with D possibly being TRBD2 (6 bases). The V end was cut by 0 bases, the J end by 7 bases, with 13 bases between. CDR1 and CDR2 from the germline V gene are SGHAT and FQDESV (reference sequence). The CDR3 covers 15 residues. The CDR3 spells CASSLAGGLSNEQFF. CDR3 nucleotides: TGTGCCAGCAGCTTAGCGGGAGGCCTTTCTAATGAGCAGTTCTTC.

The chain combines TRBV27 with TRBJ2-7; 8 nucleotides line up with TRBD1. V gave up 5 bases and J gave up 2 bases; unmatched junction bases: 5. The CDR3 length is 14 residues. Germline CDR1 MNHEY, CDR2 SMNVEV (reference sequence). CDR3 protein: CASSQLDRAYEQYF. The CDR3 DNA reads as TGTGCCAGCAGTCAACTGGACAGGGCCTACGAGCAGTACTTC.

J is TRBJ2-7 and V is TRBV5-6; TRBD1 matches at 7 bases. Germline-derived CDR1 and CDR2 are SGHDT and YYEEEE. There are 16 residues in the CDR3. V gave up 3 bases and J gave up 6 bases; unmatched junction bases: 15. In DNA form, the CDR3 reads TGTGCCAGCAGCTGGGGGAGACAGGGCCGCTGGGCCGAGCAGTACTTC. Its protein product is CASSWGRQGRWAEQYF. The whole variable domain, filled in from reference TRBV5-6 and TRBJ2-7, reads DAGVTQSPTHLIKTRGQQVTLRCSPKSGHDTVSWYQQALGQGPQFIFQYYEEEERQRGNFPDRFSGHQFPNYSSELNVNALLLGDSALYLCASSWGRQGRWAEQYFGPGTRLTVT.

The CDR3 protein is CATSALPGVNNSPLHF. CDR3 coding DNA: TGTGCCACCAGCGCTCTACCCGGGGTCAATAATTCACCCCTCCACTTT. The rearrangement joins TRBV15 to TRBJ1-6; D is uncertain. The CDR3 loop spans 16 amino acids. CDR1 and CDR2 (germline): LNHNV, YYDKDF (reference sequence). V shed 5 bases and J shed 5 bases, with 16 bases lying between them.

The rearrangement links TRBV28 to TRBJ1-2; 10 nucleotides agree with TRBD1. The CDR3 runs 15 residues. Unmatched junction bases numbered 9, after V lost 6 bases and J lost 5 bases. In germline, CDR1 is MDHEN, CDR2 SYDVKM. The CDR3 coding sequence is TGTGCCAGCAGGCCCGACAGGGGGCTCCTGTATGGCTACACCTTC. This encodes CASRPDRGLLYGYTF.

This rearrangement joins TRBV28 to TRBJ1-6; 8 positions agree with TRBD1. CDR1 is MDHEN and CDR2 is SYDVKM in the germline V gene. The CDR3 extends over 18 amino acids. V lost 3 bases to trimming and J lost 9 bases; unmatched junction nucleotides: 16. As DNA, the CDR3 is TGTGCCAGCAGTTTTTGGGGGACAGGCCTCGCGGGGACTTCACCCCTCCACTTT. Translating gives CASSFWGTGLAGTSPLHF.

This rearrangement joins TRBV11-3 to TRBJ2-7; D is possibly TRBD1 (5 bases). The V gene's germline CDR1 is SGHNT and CDR2 YENEEA. The length of the CDR3 is 12 residues. Trimming removed 0 bases at V and 8 bases at J, with 8 bases between. The CDR3, as DNA: TGTGCCAGCAGCTTAGAGCCAGGGCAGCAGTACTTC. Translation: CASSLEPGQQYF.

This chain uses TRBV5-1 with TRBJ2-1, with TRBD2 as a possible D gene (7 bases). Germline values: CDR1 SGHRS, CDR2 YFSETQ. The CDR3 length is 15 residues. Trimming shortened V by 0 bases and J by 2 bases, and 9 bases separated the two germline ends. The DNA of the CDR3 is TGCGCCAGCAGCTTGGAGGGGGGGCCCTACAATGAGCAGTTCTTC. Translation gives CASSLEGGPYNEQFF. The variable domain in full, completed from reference TRBV5-1 and TRBJ2-1, reads KAGVTQTPRYLIKTRGQQVTLSCSPISGHRSVSWYQQTPGQGLQFLFEYFSETQRNKGNFPGRFSGRQFSNSRSEMNVSTLELGDSALYLCASSLEGGPYNEQFFGPGTRLTVL.

The V and J genes are TRBV6-5 and TRBJ2-5; 8 positions agree with TRBD1. V shed 2 bases, J shed 11 bases, and the junction held 16 bases outside the gene matches. Germline CDR1 reads MNHEY; CDR2 reads SVGAGI. The CDR3 length is 16 residues. The CDR3 DNA sequence: TGTGCCAGCAGTTACGGCTCTTCCGGGACAGGACTTTATCAGTACTTC. It is translated as CASSYGSSGTGLYQYF.

The chain combines TRBV4-1 with TRBJ2-1, with 7 positions matching TRBD2. V lost 1 base, J lost 8 bases, and 11 bases stayed unmatched. The germline gives CDR1 MGHRA, CDR2 YSYEKL. There are 16 residues in the CDR3. CDR3 sequence reads: CASSQAPVGGVDEQFF. In nucleotides, the CDR3 is TGCGCCAGCAGCCAAGCCCCCGTGGGAGGGGTGGATGAGCAGTTCTTC.

The table lists this clone with a count of one. The chain joins TRBV7-8 to TRBJ2-7, with D perhaps TRBD2 (5 bases). Germline loops: CDR1 SGHVS, CDR2 FQNEAQ. This CDR3 is built from 12 residues. The V gene lost 5 bases and the J gene lost 6 bases, with 11 bases spanning the gap. The CDR3 protein is CASSLDLGEQYF. CDR3 in DNA: TGTGCCAGCAGCCTGGACTTGGGCGAGCAGTACTTC.

The genes are TRBV27 and TRBJ1-6; 9 bases are a match to TRBD1. V trimming: 4 bases; J trimming: 8 bases; junction bases outside the gene matches: 6. This CDR3 contains 15 residues. Per the germline V gene, CDR1 is MNHEY and CDR2 is SMNVEV (reference sequence). The CDR3: CASSSTGGTYSPLHF. The CDR3 DNA is TGTGCCAGCAGTTCGACAGGGGGGACGTATTCACCCCTCCACTTT.

V gene TRBV7-9 combines with J gene TRBJ2-1; 8 bases agree with TRBD1. Germline V gene data show CDR1 as SEHNR and CDR2 as FQNEAQ (reference sequence). Trimming took 6 bases from V and 6 from J; bases not matched to a gene: 7. This CDR3 has 14 residues. CDR3 DNA: TGTGCCAGCAGTGCGGGACAGGTATTCAATGAGCAGTTCTTC. This codes for CASSAGQVFNEQFF.

V is TRBV19 and J is TRBJ2-7, with TRBD1 matching 9 bases. This CDR3 contains 15 residues. Germline CDR1 LNHDA, CDR2 SQIVND (reference sequence). V lost 7 bases and J lost 2; bases outside the gene matches: 9. As DNA, the CDR3 is TGTGCCAGTACCCAGTATTGGACAGGGGCCTACGAGCAGTACTTC. This encodes CASTQYWTGAYEQYF.

The V gene is TRBV28, the J gene TRBJ2-3; TRBD2 matches 9 bases. V shed 6 bases and J 4 bases; nucleotides not matched to a gene: 11. Germline-derived CDR1 and CDR2 are MDHEN and SYDVKM. This CDR3 is 16 amino acids long. The CDR3 loop is CASRQYSGRTPDTQYF. The CDR3 DNA reads TGTGCCAGCAGGCAATATAGCGGGAGAACCCCAGATACGCAGTATTTT.

This clone is labeled large. CDR3 sequence (DNA): TGTGCCAGCAGAGGGATAGCGGGAGGGGGCACAGATACGCAGTATTTT. This codes for CASRGIAGGGTDTQYF. This rearrangement joins TRBV28 to TRBJ2-3; 11 nucleotides match TRBD2. This CDR3 region has 16 residues. The V gene's germline CDR1 is MDHEN and CDR2 SYDVKM. V dropped 6 bases and J dropped 1; count of bases not matched to a gene: 6.

This clone was counted between two and nine times. The chain links TRBV19 to TRBJ2-7; TRBD2 matches 8 bases. The CDR3 runs 15 residues. V shed 5 bases and J 2 bases; nucleotides not matched to a gene: 8. Germline V gene lookup returns CDR1 LNHDA and CDR2 SQIVND (reference sequence). DNA for the CDR3: TGTGCCAGTAGTTCACAGCGGGAGTTAACCTACGAGCAGTACTTC. Amino acids: CASSSQRELTYEQYF.

V usage is TRBV11-2 and J usage is TRBJ1-2, with TRBD1 matching over 7 bases. The trim removed 5 bases at V and 4 bases at J, leaving 4 bases unmatched. The germline V gene has CDR1 SGHAT and CDR2 FQNNGV. The CDR3 length is 13 residues. CDR3 sequence reads: CASSPDRAYGYTF. As DNA, the CDR3 is TGTGCCAGCAGCCCCGACAGGGCCTATGGCTACACCTTC.

V usage is TRBV3-1 (or the pseudogene TRBV3-2) and J usage is TRBJ1-1; D remains unclear. This CDR3 has 12 amino acids. Germline loops: CDR1 LGHDT, CDR2 YNNKEL (reference sequence). Trimming took off 2 bases at V and 7 bases at J, with 8 bases between the two ends. The CDR3 sequence is CASSQFGDEAFF. The DNA of the CDR3 is TGTGCCAGCAGCCAATTCGGGGATGAAGCTTTCTTT.